Listed here are 30 T cell receptor beta chains from one sample, sequenced in a study of control samples from healthy donors and cancer patients. Here immunoSEQ multiplex PCR was the method, and the copy in TCRdb shows in-frame clones only, minus some. The table records around 110,000 clones, around nine tenths of them present only once. The specimen was blood. Every receptor here comes from a woman in her 70s in good health.

This chain links TRBV19 with TRBJ2-2; D might be TRBD1 (6 bases). Germline V gene sequence: CDR1 LNHDA, CDR2 SQIVND (reference sequence). V lost 7 bases and J 7 bases, leaving 16 bases between the germline ends. The CDR3 runs 14 residues. This CDR3 reads CASTQRGYGGELFF. In DNA form, the CDR3 reads TGTGCCAGTACCCAGAGGGGGTATGGCGGGGAGCTGTTTTTT.

V gene TRBV7-2 combines with J gene TRBJ1-5; D perhaps matches TRBD1 (5 bases). The CDR3 spans 15 residues. In germline, CDR1 is SGHTA, CDR2 FQGNSA. V lost 1 base and J 4 bases, leaving 11 bases between the germline ends. The CDR3 spells CASSLVSQGNQPQHF. The DNA of the CDR3 is TGTGCCAGCAGCTTAGTTAGTCAGGGAAATCAGCCCCAGCATTTT.

J is TRBJ1-1 and V is TRBV12-3 or TRBV12-4; unclear D gene. This CDR3 comprises 13 residues. Trimming cost V 8 bases and J 3 bases, with 13 bases left between them. As DNA, the CDR3 is TGTGCCAGCTCAGTTGCTGGGGACACTGAAGCTTTCTTT. Protein: CASSVAGDTEAFF.

This chain links TRBV28 with TRBJ1-5; D gene ambiguous. CDR3 length: 12 residues. The germline V gene encodes CDR1 MDHEN and CDR2 SYDVKM. Trimming pared 4 bases from V and 4 bases from J, leaving 5 bases between. The CDR3 region has the DNA TGTGCCAGCAGTTCCCAAAATCAGCCCCAGCATTTT. It encodes CASSSQNQPQHF.

The chain carries TRBV19 and TRBJ1-5; tentative D call: TRBD1 (6 bases). Germline CDR1 reads LNHDA; CDR2 reads SQIVND (reference sequence). Trimming took 8 bases from V and 1 from J, leaving 15 bases between them. The CDR3 has 15 amino acids. This CDR3 is CASRTQGISNQPQHF. Here the CDR3 DNA reads TGTGCCAGTCGCACCCAGGGGATAAGCAATCAGCCCCAGCATTTT.

A single count supports this clone. The gene calls are TRBV5-8 and TRBJ2-1, with TRBD2 as a possible D gene (6 bases). Germline-derived CDR1 and CDR2 are SGHTS and YDEGEE. This CDR3 has 16 residues. V was cut by 0 bases and J by 1 base, with 11 bases left in between. The CDR3 region is CASSLVFSGSYNEQFF. DNA of the CDR3: TGTGCCAGCAGCTTGGTTTTTAGCGGATCCTACAATGAGCAGTTCTTC.

This chain connects TRBV5-1 to TRBJ1-4, with a possible D match to TRBD1 (5 bases). The V gene's germline CDR1 is SGHRS and CDR2 YFSETQ. V shed 4 bases and J shed 5 bases, with 12 bases lying between them. CDR3 size: 14 residues. CDR3 coding DNA: TGCGCCAGCAGCCCCCCCGCAGGGAATGAAAAACTGTTTTTT. Amino acids: CASSPPAGNEKLFF.

The V gene is TRBV7-3, the J gene TRBJ1-4; D gene uncertain. The CDR3 spans 13 residues. V lost 2 bases and J 3 bases, leaving 4 bases between the germline ends. CDR1 is SGHTA, CDR2 FQGTGA, per germline. Written as DNA, the CDR3 is TGTGCCAGCAGCTTAGGGGCTAATGAAAAACTGTTTTTT. This gives the protein CASSLGANEKLFF.

V usage is TRBV4-1 and J usage is TRBJ2-5, with TRBD2 identical over 8 bases. The V gene end was trimmed by 3 bases and the J gene end by 4 bases; junction bases not matched to a gene: 4. Germline values: CDR1 MGHRA, CDR2 YSYEKL. This CDR3 has 14 residues. CDR3 coding DNA: TGCGCCAGCAGCCAGGCGGGGGGTTCAGAGACCCAGTACTTC. This sequence encodes CASSQAGGSETQYF.

The chain has TRBV3-1 (or the pseudogene TRBV3-2) and TRBJ1-4; perhaps TRBD1 as D (6 bases). From germline, CDR1 is LGHDT and CDR2 YNNKEL (reference sequence). The CDR3 runs to 15 residues. Trimming pared 3 bases from V and 7 bases from J, leaving 15 bases between. CDR3 sequence (DNA): TGTGCCAGCAGCCACCCATCGGACAGAAGTGAAAAACTGTTTTTT. Amino acids: CASSHPSDRSEKLFF.

This clone was found once. V is TRBV5-1 and J is TRBJ1-2; D is uncertain. The CDR3 contains 14 residues. V shed 1 base and J shed 3 bases, with 10 bases lying between them. Germline assignment: CDR1 SGHRS and CDR2 YFSETQ. The CDR3 nucleotides are TGCGCCAGCAGCTTGAAGGGCCCCCACTATGGCTACACCTTC. Protein sequence: CASSLKGPHYGYTF.

The chain employs TRBV15 and TRBJ2-7; weak D call: TRBD1 (6 bases). This CDR3 contains 15 residues. Trimming stripped 6 bases from V and 0 bases from J, with 15 bases between. Germline lookup yields CDR1 LNHNV and CDR2 YYDKDF (reference sequence). CDR3 sequence (DNA): TGTGCCACCAGTTCTCAGGGGTCCTACTCCTACGAGCAGTACTTC. Its translation: CATSSQGSYSYEQYF.

The chain is built from TRBV5-1 and TRBJ2-5; 9 bases line up with TRBD2. The CDR3 covers 16 residues. Germline CDR1 reads SGHRS; CDR2 reads YFSETQ. The junction had 8 bases not matched to a gene; V was cut back by 4 bases and J by 1 base. The CDR3 is CASSRWGGGGQETQYF. As DNA, the CDR3 is TGCGCCAGCAGCCGGTGGGGCGGGGGGGGCCAAGAGACCCAGTACTTC. Together with reference TRBV5-1 and TRBJ2-5, the CDR3 gives the full variable domain: KAGVTQTPRYLIKTRGQQVTLSCSPISGHRSVSWYQQTPGQGLQFLFEYFSETQRNKGNFPGRFSGRQFSNSRSEMNVSTLELGDSALYLCASSRWGGGGQETQYFGPGTRLLVL.

This clone was recorded only once. This chain joins TRBV6-2 or TRBV6-3 and TRBJ1-1, with TRBD1 matching 10 bases. The CDR3 extends over 14 amino acids. CDR1 and CDR2 from the germline V gene are MNHEY and SVGEGT. Trimming removed 5 bases from V and 6 bases from J; junction bases left unmatched: 6. CDR3 DNA sequence: TGTGCCAGCAGTCCGGGACAGGGGACCGCTGAAGCTTTCTTT. It encodes CASSPGQGTAEAFF.

The gene calls are TRBV4-3 and TRBJ1-2; D gene ambiguous. Germline CDR1 is LGHNA and CDR2 is YSLEER. Trimming left V 0 bases short and J 0 bases short, with 11 bases between. The CDR3 runs 16 residues. In nucleotides, the CDR3 is TGCGCCAGCAGCCAAGAAAGTAAAGAGACTAACTATGGCTACACCTTC. Translation gives CASSQESKETNYGYTF.

The chain is built from TRBV12-3 or TRBV12-4 and TRBJ1-2; no clear D. The CDR3 loop spans 13 amino acids. V shed 0 bases and J shed 8 bases, with 10 bases lying between them. The DNA for the CDR3 is TGTGCCAGCAGTTTAGCCCTCCTCTCGGGCTACACCTTC. Amino acids: CASSLALLSGYTF.

This clone occurred once. The chain joins TRBV27 to TRBJ2-7; tentative D call: TRBD1 (6 bases). V lost 5 bases and J lost 6, with 20 bases in between. CDR1 is MNHEY, CDR2 SMNVEV, per germline (reference sequence). This CDR3 region has 15 residues. The DNA of the CDR3 is TGTGCCAGCAGTCGTCCGCGGCAGGGGACCTCCGAGCAGTACTTC. It is translated as CASSRPRQGTSEQYF.

The rearrangement uses TRBV21-1 and TRBJ2-3; TRBD1, the table's D call, was not compared with the DNA. TRBV21-1 is a pseudogene segment. CDR3 length: 18 residues. CDR3 nucleotide sequence: TGTGCCAGCAGCAAACTCCCCGGGACAGGGAAGGGTGCAGATACGCAGTATTTT. Protein: CASSKLPGTGKGADTQYF.

This chain uses TRBV7-9 with TRBJ1-2; 11 nucleotides agree with TRBD1. V was clipped by 5 bases and J by 6 bases; unmatched bases: 11. CDR1 is SEHNR, CDR2 FQNEAQ, per germline (reference sequence). This CDR3 is 16 amino acids long. This CDR3 is CASSTSGTGGVNGYTF. As DNA, the CDR3 is TGTGCCAGCAGCACATCAGGGACAGGGGGTGTCAATGGCTACACCTTC.

This clone was observed once. V gene TRBV5-1 combines with J gene TRBJ2-1, with D unresolved. Germline CDR1 SGHRS, CDR2 YFSETQ. Trimming left V 4 bases short and J 7 bases short, with 6 bases between. The CDR3 spans 11 residues. The CDR3 nucleotides are TGCGCCAGCAGCGAATTGAATGAGCAGTTCTTC. It translates to CASSELNEQFF.

This clone was detected only once. The chain uses TRBV9 and TRBJ1-4; 7 positions agree with TRBD1. The CDR3 spans 16 residues. The germline V gene has CDR1 SGDLS and CDR2 YYNGEE. V dropped 3 bases and J dropped 6; count of bases not matched to a gene: 11. The CDR3 spells CASSESTGRSDEKLFF. The CDR3 DNA reads as TGTGCCAGCAGCGAATCGACAGGGAGATCGGATGAAAAACTGTTTTTT.

J is TRBJ2-5 and V is TRBV7-7, with D unclear. V was shortened by 2 bases and J by 2 bases, with 6 bases between the two germline ends. This CDR3 region has 13 residues. The germline V gene has CDR1 SSHAT and CDR2 FNYEAQ (reference sequence). This CDR3 reads CASSLSRQETQYF. In DNA form, the CDR3 reads TGTGCCAGCAGCTTAAGTCGGCAAGAGACCCAGTACTTC.

A single count supports this clone. This sequence joins TRBV5-3 and TRBJ1-5, with 7 bases fitting TRBD1. TRBV5-3 counts as an open reading frame of uncertain function. The CDR3 runs 18 residues. J was trimmed by 3 bases and V by 2 bases; bases with no gene match: 14. The CDR3 reads CARSFRPRTGEINQPQHF. CDR3 sequence (DNA): TGTGCCAGAAGCTTCCGACCCCGCACAGGGGAGATCAATCAGCCCCAGCATTTT.

The V gene is TRBV7-2, the J gene TRBJ2-5, with a tentative D call TRBD2 (5 bases). The CDR3 is made up of 12 amino acids. The germline gives CDR1 SGHTA, CDR2 FQGNSA. V was pared by 3 bases and J by 10 bases, with 12 bases between. The CDR3 DNA follows: TGTGCCAGCAGCTTGGACGGGATTCTCCAGTACTTC. The encoded protein is CASSLDGILQYF.

DNA for the CDR3: TGTGCCAGCAGCTTATCAGGGGGGTCATGGGAGACCCAGTACTTC. It translates to CASSLSGGSWETQYF. V gene TRBV7-2 combines with J gene TRBJ2-5, with TRBD1 as a possible D gene (7 bases). This CDR3 comprises 15 residues. The V end was cut by 2 bases, the J end by 5 bases, with 15 bases between. Germline lookup yields CDR1 SGHTA and CDR2 FQGNSA.

The V and J genes are TRBV3-1 (or the pseudogene TRBV3-2) and TRBJ2-5, with D hard to call. Germline V CDR1 and CDR2: LGHDT, YNNKEL (reference sequence). The V end was cut by 0 bases, the J end by 0 bases, with 8 bases between. The CDR3 spans 15 residues. The CDR3 DNA is TGTGCCAGCAGCCAAGATGGCAGCTACCAAGAGACCCAGTACTTC. Translating gives CASSQDGSYQETQYF.

This sequence joins TRBV2 and TRBJ1-4, with D maybe TRBD1 (5 bases). The CDR3 spans 13 residues. Between the trimmed V and J ends, which lost 6 bases and 5 bases, there was a span of 10 bases. Germline V CDR1 and CDR2: SNHLY, FYNNEI. The CDR3 bases are TGTGCCAGCAGGTCAGGGTTAAATGAAAAACTGTTTTTT. As protein: CASRSGLNEKLFF.

The chain is built from TRBV9 and TRBJ2-1; D possibly corresponds to TRBD1 (7 bases). V dropped 0 bases and J dropped 2 bases, with 9 bases sitting between them. This CDR3 comprises 15 residues. Germline V gene data show CDR1 as SGDLS and CDR2 as YYNGEE. The CDR3 protein is CASSVGRGPYNEQFF. In DNA form, the CDR3 reads TGTGCCAGCAGCGTAGGGAGGGGGCCCTACAATGAGCAGTTCTTC.

The genes are TRBV3-1 (or the pseudogene TRBV3-2) and TRBJ1-1; D not certain. CDR1 is LGHDT and CDR2 is YNNKEL in the germline V gene (reference sequence). Trimming cost V 1 base and J 4 bases, with 4 bases left between them. This CDR3 contains 12 residues. The CDR3 spells CASSQATTEAFF. CDR3 coding DNA: TGTGCCAGCAGCCAAGCCACCACTGAAGCTTTCTTT.

CDR3 coding DNA: TGTGCCAGCAGTTACAAGGGGGCCCCTCAGCCCCAGCATTTT. Its protein product is CASSYKGAPQPQHF. V and J are TRBV6-6 and TRBJ1-5, with 7 positions matching TRBD1. The CDR3 covers 14 residues. Germline trimming cut 2 bases from V and 6 bases from J; bases unmatched to any gene: 4. Germline CDR1 and CDR2: MNHNY and SVGAGI (reference sequence).